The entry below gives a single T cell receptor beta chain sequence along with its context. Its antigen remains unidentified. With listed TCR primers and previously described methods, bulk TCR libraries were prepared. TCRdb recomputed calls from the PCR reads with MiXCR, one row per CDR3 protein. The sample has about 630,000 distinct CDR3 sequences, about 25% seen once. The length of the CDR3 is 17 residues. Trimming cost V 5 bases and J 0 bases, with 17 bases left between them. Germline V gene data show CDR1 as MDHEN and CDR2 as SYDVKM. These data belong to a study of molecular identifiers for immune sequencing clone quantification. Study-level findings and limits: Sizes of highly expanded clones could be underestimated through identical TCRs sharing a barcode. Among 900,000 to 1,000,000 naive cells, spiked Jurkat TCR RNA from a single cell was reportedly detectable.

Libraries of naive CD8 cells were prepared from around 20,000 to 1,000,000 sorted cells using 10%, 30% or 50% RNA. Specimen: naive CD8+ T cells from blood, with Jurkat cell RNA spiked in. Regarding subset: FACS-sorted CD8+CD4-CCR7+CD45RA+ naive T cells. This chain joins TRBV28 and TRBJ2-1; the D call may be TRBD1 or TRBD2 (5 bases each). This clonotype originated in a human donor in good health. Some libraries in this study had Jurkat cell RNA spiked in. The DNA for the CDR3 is TGTGCCAGCAGTCCCTGGGACGGGCGCCACTCCTACAATGAGCAGTTCTTC. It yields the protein CASSPWDGRHSYNEQFF.